Below are 30 T cell receptor beta chains sequenced from a single sample in a study of blood T cell repertoires in COVID-19. Here immunoSEQ multiplex PCR was the method, and the copy in TCRdb shows in-frame clones only, minus some. The sample lists roughly 350,000 clones, around 87% occurring once. The sample consisted of peripheral blood. The receptor set was obtained from a woman aged 30 to 39 with COVID-19, enrolled during active disease.

The rearrangement links TRBV19 to TRBJ2-7, with a possible D match to TRBD2 (5 bases). The ends were cut back, 5 bases at V and 2 bases at J, with 13 bases in the middle. CDR1 and CDR2 from the germline V gene are LNHDA and SQIVND (reference sequence). The CDR3 consists of 14 residues. The CDR3 nucleotides are TGTGCCAGTAGTTTCCAGCGGAACGCCTACGAGCAGTACTTC. The encoded protein is CASSFQRNAYEQYF.

The rearrangement links TRBV28 to TRBJ2-3; 11 bases are shared with TRBD2. Germline CDR1 is MDHEN and CDR2 is SYDVKM. Trimming took 6 bases from V and 4 from J; bases not matched to a gene: 3. This CDR3 spans 14 amino acids. The CDR3 coding sequence is TGTGCCAGCAGCCTAGCGGGAGGCCCAGATACGCAGTATTTT. Its protein is CASSLAGGPDTQYF.

This clone was observed a single time. J is TRBJ2-7 and V is TRBV6-2 or TRBV6-3; 14 bases agree with TRBD2. Germline CDR1 MNHEY, CDR2 SVGEGT. The CDR3 totals 17 residues. The V and J ends lost 5 bases and 5 bases, in that order; junction bases with no gene match: 11. CDR3 sequence: CASSRGTSGRATDEQYF. DNA of the CDR3: TGTGCCAGCAGTCGGGGGACTAGCGGGAGAGCGACCGACGAGCAGTACTTC.

The rearrangement uses TRBV4-2 and TRBJ2-1; TRBD2 aligns across 8 bases. Germline CDR1 and CDR2: LGHNA and YNFKEQ. The V and J ends lost 2 bases and 7 bases, in that order; junction bases with no gene match: 22. This CDR3 has 20 residues. CDR3 residues: CASSQSLSAGGSFAWNEQFF. CDR3 coding DNA: TGTGCCAGCAGCCAATCCCTTTCCGCGGGAGGATCCTTTGCGTGGAATGAGCAGTTCTTC.

The chain recombines TRBV24-1 with TRBJ2-1, with TRBD2 matching 10 bases. Unmatched junction bases numbered 5, after V lost 2 bases and J lost 5 bases. The CDR3 has 16 residues. The germline CDR1 and CDR2 sequences are KGHDR and SFDVKD. The CDR3 nucleotides read TGTGCCACCAGTGATTATCCCACTAGCGGGAACAATGAGCAGTTCTTC. The encoded protein is CATSDYPTSGNNEQFF.

The V call is TRBV6-5, the J call TRBJ2-2, with a weak D call TRBD1 (7 bases). The CDR3 loop spans 15 amino acids. V was pared by 6 bases and J by 3 bases, with 14 bases between. Germline loops: CDR1 MNHEY, CDR2 SVGAGI. The chain's CDR3 is CASRRDSSDTGELFF. The CDR3 bases are TGTGCCAGCAGGCGGGACAGCTCGGACACCGGGGAGCTGTTTTTT.

This chain connects TRBV19 to TRBJ1-1; D uncertain. CDR3 length: 14 amino acids. The V end was cut by 5 bases, the J end by 1 base, with 11 bases between. The germline V gene encodes CDR1 LNHDA and CDR2 SQIVND (reference sequence). CDR3 in DNA: TGTGCCAGTAGTCCATGGCGGGAGAACACTGAAGCTTTCTTT. This sequence encodes CASSPWRENTEAFF.

J is TRBJ2-3 and V is TRBV25-1; a weak D match, TRBD1 (6 bases). CDR1 is MGHDK, CDR2 SYGVNS, per germline. This CDR3 contains 14 residues. The V and J ends lost 2 bases and 4 bases respectively, with 10 bases between them. CDR3 sequence (DNA): TGTGCCAGCAGTGAAACAGGGTATCCAGATACGCAGTATTTT. It is translated as CASSETGYPDTQYF.

The chain recombines TRBV24-1 with TRBJ2-2, with 8 positions matching TRBD1. The V segment lost 7 bases and the J segment 3 bases; nucleotides outside the gene matches: 3. CDR3 size: 14 residues. Germline CDR1 is KGHDR and CDR2 is SFDVKD. The CDR3 region is CATRPGQDTGELFF. The CDR3 nucleotides are TGTGCCACCAGACCGGGACAGGACACCGGGGAGCTGTTTTTT.

The V gene is TRBV6-6, the J gene TRBJ1-1; 7 bases align to TRBD1. The CDR3 covers 15 residues. Germline CDR1 reads MNHNY; CDR2 reads SVGAGI (reference sequence). V lost 5 bases and J lost 0; bases outside the gene matches: 6. The CDR3 sequence: CASSPGTAVNTEAFF. The CDR3 coding sequence is TGTGCCAGCAGTCCCGGGACAGCCGTGAACACTGAAGCTTTCTTT.

V gene TRBV7-9 combines with J gene TRBJ1-4; tentatively, D is TRBD1 (5 bases). The germline CDR1 and CDR2 sequences are SEHNR and FQNEAQ (reference sequence). CDR3 length: 15 residues. Between the trimmed V and J ends, which lost 6 bases and 3 bases, there was a span of 14 bases. The CDR3 spells CASSKDQGSNEKLFF. Written as DNA, the CDR3 is TGTGCCAGCAGTAAAGATCAGGGATCTAATGAAAAACTGTTTTTT.

The CDR3 spells CASSRDRESEKLFF. The CDR3 DNA sequence: TGTGCCAGCTCGCGGGACAGAGAGAGCGAAAAACTGTTTTTT. The chain joins TRBV18 to TRBJ1-4, with 7 bases fitting TRBD1. Per germline, CDR1 KGHSH and CDR2 LQKENI. The CDR3 spans 14 residues. The J segment lost 8 bases and the V segment lost 6 bases, leaving 9 bases of the junction unmatched.

This clone has only a few counts. The chain carries TRBV3-1 (or the pseudogene TRBV3-2) and TRBJ1-5; 8 nucleotides agree with TRBD1. V shed 1 base, J shed 2 bases, and the junction held 1 base outside the gene matches. CDR1 is LGHDT and CDR2 is YNNKEL in the germline V gene (reference sequence). The CDR3 runs to 15 residues. The chain's CDR3 is CASSQGGQGNQPQHF. The CDR3 region has the DNA TGTGCCAGCAGCCAAGGGGGACAGGGCAATCAGCCCCAGCATTTT.

About this clone: One junction end disagrees with the germline gene, perhaps due to a read error. The chain recombines TRBV15 with TRBJ1-4, with D perhaps matching TRBD1 (5 bases). Germline lookup yields CDR1 LNHNV and CDR2 YYDKDF (reference sequence). The CDR3 is made up of 13 amino acids. CDR3 region: CATSRTVTGHSIF. CDR3 DNA: TGTGCCACCAGCAGAACCGTAACAGGACACTCCATTTTT.

Turning to this clone: In the same sample, other DNA sequences code for this CDR3. The rearrangement uses TRBV5-4 and TRBJ2-5; no reliable D call. The germline CDR1 and CDR2 sequences are SGHNT and YYREEE (reference sequence). V was clipped by 1 base and J by 2 bases, with 6 bases between them. The length of the CDR3 is 13 residues. The CDR3 sequence is CASSLWRQETQYF. The CDR3 DNA sequence: TGTGCCAGCAGCTTGTGGAGACAAGAGACCCAGTACTTC.

The gene calls are TRBV28 and TRBJ1-1; 12 bases line up with TRBD1. Trimming removed 4 bases from V and 3 bases from J; junction bases left unmatched: 6. The CDR3 contains 16 residues. Germline lookup yields CDR1 MDHEN and CDR2 SYDVKM. In DNA form, the CDR3 reads TGTGCCAGCAGTTCCGGGACAGGGGGCAGCGACACTGAAGCTTTCTTT. Translation: CASSSGTGGSDTEAFF. The variable domain in full, with the rest retrieved from reference TRBV28 and TRBJ1-1, is DVKVTQSSRYLVKRTGEKVFLECVQDMDHENMFWYRQDPGLGLRLIYFSYDVKMKEKGDIPEGYSVSREKKERFSLILESASTNQTSMYLCASSSGTGGSDTEAFFGQGTRLTVV.

The CDR3 DNA follows: TGTGCCAGCACGGTCGAGCGCGACCATTACAATGAGCAGTTCTTC. This codes for CASTVERDHYNEQFF. The chain links TRBV28 to TRBJ2-1; unclear D gene. The CDR3 contains 15 residues. Germline lookup yields CDR1 MDHEN and CDR2 SYDVKM. V dropped 7 bases and J dropped 4 bases, with 17 bases sitting between them.

The chain carries TRBV21-1 and TRBJ2-7; the D call of TRBD1 is as the table states it, not checked on the DNA. TRBV21-1 is a documented pseudogene. CDR3 length: 14 amino acids. CDR3 sequence reads: CASFRSPIRDEQYF. DNA of the CDR3: TGTGCCAGCTTCCGGAGCCCGATCAGGGACGAGCAGTACTTC.

V is TRBV30 and J is TRBJ2-1, with 7 bases matching TRBD2. The CDR3 has 13 residues. With V trimmed by 6 bases and J by 7 bases, 9 bases remained unmatched. Germline CDR1 is GTSNPN and CDR2 is SVGIG (reference sequence). In DNA form, the CDR3 reads TGTGCCTGTCTGGCGGGAGCCTTAAATGAGCAGTTCTTC. Encoded protein: CACLAGALNEQFF.

The chain recombines TRBV28 with TRBJ2-4; the match to TRBD1 covers 7 bases. CDR1 is MDHEN, CDR2 SYDVKM, per germline. CDR3 size: 16 residues. Unmatched junction bases numbered 8, after V lost 5 bases and J lost 1 base. The CDR3 protein is CASSPGTAAAKNIQYF. CDR3 nucleotides: TGTGCCAGCAGTCCAGGGACAGCAGCCGCCAAAAACATTCAGTACTTC.

CDR3 sequence: CASSRKAGLEQFF. For the CDR3, the DNA is TGTGCCAGCAGCCGAAAGGCGGGATTGGAGCAGTTCTTC. The rearrangement joins TRBV11-3 to TRBJ2-1; a possible D gene is TRBD2 (6 bases). CDR1 SGHNT and CDR2 YENEEA come from the germline V gene. Trimming pared 5 bases from V and 10 bases from J, leaving 15 bases between. The CDR3 is made up of 13 amino acids.

This chain connects TRBV6-5 to TRBJ1-5, with D tentatively TRBD1 (5 bases). The CDR3 covers 14 residues. CDR1 and CDR2 (germline): MNHEY, SVGAGI. V lost 2 bases, J lost 2 bases, and 7 bases lay in between. CDR3 sequence reads: CASSYNRRNQPQHF. CDR3 nucleotides: TGTGCCAGCAGTTACAACAGGCGCAATCAGCCCCAGCATTTT.

This chain uses TRBV2 with TRBJ1-5, with TRBD1 identical over 7 bases. Germline assignment: CDR1 SNHLY and CDR2 FYNNEI. CDR3 length equals 14 residues. With 7 bases clipped from V and 3 bases from J, the junction kept 6 bases outside the gene matches. The CDR3: CASKEQGVNQPQHF. As DNA, the CDR3 is TGTGCCAGCAAAGAGCAGGGGGTCAATCAGCCCCAGCATTTT.

The chain links TRBV7-3 to TRBJ2-2; D might be TRBD2 (5 bases). Looked up from germline, CDR1 is SGHTA and CDR2 is FQGTGA. The V gene lost 3 bases and the J gene lost 5 bases, with 13 bases spanning the gap. This CDR3 region has 15 residues. CDR3 in amino acids: CASSFFPSGTGELFF. In DNA form, the CDR3 reads TGTGCCAGCAGCTTTTTTCCGTCGGGGACCGGGGAGCTGTTTTTT.

This chain connects TRBV25-1 to TRBJ2-7; no reliable D call. The ends were cut back, 3 bases at V and 4 bases at J, with 4 bases in the middle. The length of the CDR3 is 11 residues. Germline-derived CDR1 and CDR2 are MGHDK and SYGVNS. This CDR3 is CASSDLYEQYF. The CDR3 DNA sequence: TGTGCCAGCAGTGATCTATACGAGCAGTACTTC.

This chain links TRBV18 with TRBJ2-3, with TRBD2 identical over 9 bases. J was trimmed by 4 bases and V by 3 bases; bases with no gene match: 5. This CDR3 has 15 residues. The germline V gene encodes CDR1 KGHSH and CDR2 LQKENI. Here the CDR3 reads CASSPGAGGSDTQYF. CDR3 sequence (DNA): TGTGCCAGCTCACCGGGAGCGGGAGGTTCAGATACGCAGTATTTT.

In the case of this clone: At one boundary the junction diverges from the germline segment, which might be a read error. The genes are TRBV7-7 and TRBJ2-3, with 9 bases aligning to TRBD2. CDR1 is SSHAT, CDR2 FNYEAQ, per germline (reference sequence). This CDR3 comprises 15 residues. The CDR3 spells CASSLTSGSTDTQYF. The CDR3 DNA reads as TGTGCTAGCAGCCTGACTAGCGGTAGCACAGATACGCAGTATTTT. The complete variable domain, with remaining parts taken from reference TRBV7-7 and TRBJ2-3, reads GAGVSQSPRYKVTKRGQDVTLRCDPISSHATLYWYQQALGQGPEFLTYFNYEAQPDKSGLPSDRFSAERPEGSISTLTIQRTEQRDSAMYRCASSLTSGSTDTQYFGPGTRLTVL.

Turning to this clone: At one of its ends the junction is not consistent with the germline gene, which may arise from a read error. The chain couples TRBV2 to TRBJ1-5; D may be TRBD1 (5 bases). This CDR3 is built from 15 residues. CDR1 is SNHLY and CDR2 is FYNNEI in the germline V gene. Written as DNA, the CDR3 is TGTGCCGGCAGTAGACTGGGGCGTAGCAATCAGCCCCAGCATTTT. Translation: CAGSRLGRSNQPQHF.

Written as DNA, the CDR3 is TGTGCCAGCAGGAGCGCGAGCGGCAGTGAGCAGTTCTTC. Its translation is CASRSASGSEQFF. The chain couples TRBV6-5 to TRBJ2-1; D possibly corresponds to TRBD2 (5 bases). The germline V gene has CDR1 MNHEY and CDR2 SVGAGI. Trimming left V 6 bases short and J 9 bases short, with 15 bases between. The CDR3 has 13 residues.

The J gene is TRBJ1-5, the V gene TRBV2; D not resolved. V lost 5 bases and J 7 bases, leaving 12 bases between the germline ends. This CDR3 is 13 amino acids long. Germline values: CDR1 SNHLY, CDR2 FYNNEI. CDR3 loop: CASSRDFGQPQHF. For the CDR3, the DNA is TGTGCCAGCAGTAGAGACTTCGGACAGCCCCAGCATTTT.